This TCR beta chain was sequenced in a study of TIL therapy for anti-PD-1-resistant metastatic lung cancer. The V end was cut by 8 bases, the J end by 2 bases, with 15 bases between. CDR3 length equals 14 residues. Germline CDR1 reads MNHEY; CDR2 reads SVGAGI. Regarding time point: pre-treatment sample, taken before nivolumab and TIL therapy. Most excised metastases sampled were pleural nodules or supraclavicular lymph nodes. Tumor harvest preceded PD-1/PD-L1 blockade, followed by nivolumab treatment. The immunoSEQ assay was v3. This table comes from immunoSEQ multiplex PCR, and its TCRdb copy is limited to in-frame clones, with some not included. This table holds some 10,000 clones, 50% to 65% found once. This clone has more than one count but fewer than ten.

The clonotype originates from a person between 25 and 80 years old with non-small cell lung cancer. Here the sequenced sample was tumor tissue, taken at baseline. This chain connects TRBV6-5 to TRBJ1-2; no clear D. The CDR3 here is CASGQVQRNYGYTF. In DNA form, the CDR3 reads TGTGCCAGCGGCCAAGTTCAGAGGAACTATGGCTACACCTTC.